A single sample is the source of the 25 T cell receptor beta chains below, sequenced in a study of T cell repertoires in cytomegalovirus infection. TCRdb ran MiXCR on the reads and lists one entry per CDR3 protein. Of about 160,000 distinct CDR3 sequences in the sample, approximately 17% were seen once. The material sequenced was CD8+ T cells from PBMCs. The receptor source for this set is a human donor in good health (CMV status not recorded). Some clones in this sample may be carry-over from other donors' samples.

This clonotype was detected only a few times. For the CDR3, the DNA is TGTGCCAGCAGCCACCAGTATTTT. Protein sequence: CASSHQYF. The chain recombines TRBV14 with TRBJ2-3; unclear D gene. V was shortened by 3 bases and J by 12 bases, with 1 base between the two germline ends. The CDR3 covers 8 residues. Per the germline V gene, CDR1 is SGHDN and CDR2 is FVKESK.

This clonotype occurred a few times. The rearrangement uses TRBV12-3 or TRBV12-4 and TRBJ2-5; D is perhaps TRBD1 (6 bases). This CDR3 spans 14 amino acids. Deletions cut 2 bases from V and 5 bases from J, with 12 bases between. The DNA of the CDR3 is TGTGCCAGCAGTTTAATCGGGGACACCGAGACCCAGTACTTC. Protein: CASSLIGDTETQYF.

The table lists this clonotype with a few counts. The gene calls are TRBV12-3 or TRBV12-4 and TRBJ2-5, with D possibly being TRBD1 (6 bases). V shed 4 bases and J shed 4 bases, with 19 bases lying between them. This CDR3 comprises 16 residues. In nucleotides, the CDR3 is TGTGCCAGCAGTTCGCTCTGGGCAGGGGATTCAGAGACCCAGTACTTC. Translating gives CASSSLWAGDSETQYF.

V gene TRBV7-2 combines with J gene TRBJ1-4, with TRBD1 as a possible D gene (6 bases). Deletions cut 4 bases from V and 4 bases from J, with 10 bases between. The CDR3 is 14 amino acids. In germline, CDR1 is SGHTA, CDR2 FQGNSA. CDR3 sequence reads: CASSSDRINEKLFF. CDR3 in DNA: TGTGCCAGCAGCTCGGACAGAATTAATGAAAAACTGTTTTTT.

This clonotype has a handful of counts. The chain combines TRBV28 with TRBJ2-4; D not resolved. V lost 2 bases and J lost 5, with 7 bases in between. The CDR3 is 13 amino acids. The germline gives CDR1 MDHEN, CDR2 SYDVKM. CDR3 sequence: CASSLGGENIQYF. The CDR3, as DNA: TGTGCCAGCAGTTTAGGCGGCGAAAACATTCAGTACTTC.

This sequence joins TRBV5-4 and TRBJ2-7; D remains ambiguous. Trimming shortened V by 0 bases and J by 2 bases, and 12 bases separated the two germline ends. Germline assignment: CDR1 SGHNT and CDR2 YYREEE (reference sequence). The CDR3 runs to 15 residues. CDR3 residues: CASSLEGRTAYEQYF. The DNA of the CDR3 is TGTGCCAGCAGCTTGGAAGGACGGACGGCCTACGAGCAGTACTTC.

The V gene is TRBV2, the J gene TRBJ2-7; D ambiguous. This CDR3 region has 11 residues. The V gene lost 3 bases and the J gene lost 9 bases, with 9 bases spanning the gap. Per the germline V gene, CDR1 is SNHLY and CDR2 is FYNNEI. CDR3 sequence (DNA): TGTGCCAGCAGTGATTTGAGGTCGCAGTACTTC. This gives the protein CASSDLRSQYF. Based on the CDR3 plus reference TRBV2 and TRBJ2-7, the full variable domain is EPEVTQTPSHQVTQMGQEVILRCVPISNHLYFYWYRQILGQKVEFLVSFYNNEISEKSEIFDDQFSVERPDGSNFTLKIRSTKLEDSAMYFCASSDLRSQYFGPGTRLTVT.

This rearrangement joins TRBV28 to TRBJ2-7; 11 positions agree with TRBD2. The V gene's germline CDR1 is MDHEN and CDR2 SYDVKM. The CDR3 is 15 residues long. V dropped 6 bases and J dropped 3; count of bases not matched to a gene: 7. CDR3 DNA: TGTGCCAGCAGACCTTCCGGGACTAGCGGCTACGAGCAGTACTTC. Its protein product is CASRPSGTSGYEQYF.

The chain employs TRBV20-1 and TRBJ1-1; D not certain. With 5 bases removed from V and 1 base from J, the gap between germline ends came to 17 bases. The CDR3 loop spans 15 amino acids. CDR1 DFQATT and CDR2 SNEGSKA come from the germline V gene (reference sequence). The CDR3: CSAPDTLDQNTEAFF. The DNA of the CDR3 is TGCAGTGCTCCTGATACGCTTGATCAGAACACTGAAGCTTTCTTT.

Comment on this clonotype: This clone may be a read error of a much larger clone one base away. This chain connects TRBV7-9 to TRBJ2-7; no reliable D call. With 3 bases removed from V and 2 bases from J, the gap between germline ends came to 5 bases. The CDR3 is 12 residues long. The germline gives CDR1 SEHNR, CDR2 FQNEAQ (reference sequence). The DNA for the CDR3 is TGTGCCAGCAGCTTCGACACCTACGAGCAGTACTTC. This sequence encodes CASSFDTYEQYF.

This clonotype was counted between two and nine times. The chain recombines TRBV29-1 with TRBJ1-4; the D is unclear. CDR3 length equals 11 residues. Trimming removed 0 bases from V and 16 bases from J, with 12 bases in between. The germline V gene has CDR1 SQVTM and CDR2 ANQGSEA. The CDR3 protein is CSVEDRGEGFF. The CDR3 nucleotides are TGCAGCGTTGAAGATCGCGGGGAGGGGTTTTTT. Combining the CDR3 with reference TRBV29-1 and TRBJ1-4 gives the whole variable domain SAVISQKPSRDICQRGTSLTIQCQVDSQVTMMFWYRQQPGQSLTLIATANQGSEATYESGFVIDKFPISRPNLTFSTLTVSNMSPEDSSIYLCSVEDRGEGFFGSGTQLSVL.

This rearrangement joins TRBV7-9 to TRBJ2-7, with D possibly matching TRBD2 (5 bases). Trimming cost V 4 bases and J 4 bases, with 17 bases left between them. This CDR3 has 15 amino acids. Per the germline V gene, CDR1 is SEHNR and CDR2 is FQNEAQ (reference sequence). In DNA form, the CDR3 reads TGTGCCAGCAGCTCTGAGACTACTTGGGCTTACGAGCAGTACTTC. This codes for CASSSETTWAYEQYF.

V is TRBV5-1 and J is TRBJ1-1; D remains unclear. The CDR3 loop spans 13 amino acids. Looked up from germline, CDR1 is SGHRS and CDR2 is YFSETQ. V was shortened by 0 bases and J by 6 bases, with 9 bases between the two germline ends. As DNA, the CDR3 is TGCGCCAGCAGCTTGGTGACGGGAGCTGAAGCTTTCTTT. Residues: CASSLVTGAEAFF.

This clonotype has a handful of counts. The gene calls are TRBV2 and TRBJ2-1; TRBD2 matches at 8 bases. Germline CDR1 is SNHLY and CDR2 is FYNNEI. CDR3 length equals 14 residues. The trim removed 6 bases at V and 7 bases at J, leaving 8 bases unmatched. CDR3 nucleotide sequence: TGTGCCAGCAGCCGCCCGGGGGGGGATAATGAGCAGTTCTTC. Translated: CASSRPGGDNEQFF.

This clonotype was detected many times. V and J are TRBV12-3 or TRBV12-4 and TRBJ2-1; no clear D gene. This CDR3 has 16 residues. The ends were cut back, 6 bases at V and 2 bases at J, with 17 bases in the middle. The CDR3 spells CASSHVASSAYNEQFF. CDR3 bases: TGTGCCAGCAGCCATGTAGCCTCCAGCGCCTACAATGAGCAGTTCTTC.

This rearrangement joins TRBV5-6 to TRBJ1-5; TRBD1 matches 7 bases. The germline CDR1 and CDR2 sequences are SGHDT and YYEEEE. There are 15 residues in the CDR3. V was clipped by 5 bases and J by 0 bases; unmatched bases: 5. CDR3 amino acids: CASSSRGDSNQPQHF. The CDR3 DNA follows: TGTGCCAGCAGTTCCAGGGGGGATAGCAATCAGCCCCAGCATTTT.

This clonotype has a handful of counts. This chain joins TRBV20-1 and TRBJ2-4; TRBD1 might be the D (5 bases). Germline CDR1 and CDR2: DFQATT and SNEGSKA (reference sequence). This CDR3 is built from 15 residues. Between the trimmed V and J ends, which lost 0 bases and 0 bases, there was a span of 9 bases. Here the CDR3 reads CSARDRVLAKNIQYF. The CDR3 coding sequence is TGCAGTGCTAGAGACAGGGTTCTAGCCAAAAACATTCAGTACTTC.

This clonotype occurred many times. The V and J genes are TRBV29-1 and TRBJ1-1, with a weak D call TRBD1 (5 bases). This CDR3 comprises 13 residues. CDR1 and CDR2 from the germline V gene are SQVTM and ANQGSEA. CDR3 coding DNA: TGCAGTAACACCCGGGCAGGGTTTGCTGAAGCTTTCTTT. It translates to CSNTRAGFAEAFF.

J is TRBJ2-5 and V is TRBV5-6; a weak D match, TRBD2 (5 bases). Trimming shortened V by 4 bases and J by 7 bases, and 26 bases separated the two germline ends. CDR3 length: 17 residues. In germline, CDR1 is SGHDT, CDR2 YYEEEE. CDR3 DNA: TGTGCCAGCAGCCCGAGGGCTACTACTAGTCCCCAGTGGACCCAGTACTTC. Translated: CASSPRATTSPQWTQYF.

This chain joins TRBV7-3 and TRBJ1-2, with 8 bases fitting TRBD1. The CDR3 spans 13 residues. Germline values: CDR1 SGHTA, CDR2 FQGTGA. V lost 6 bases and J lost 5; bases outside the gene matches: 5. The CDR3 sequence is CASSPGTGYGYTF. The DNA of the CDR3 is TGTGCCAGCAGTCCCGGGACAGGATATGGCTACACCTTC. The complete variable domain, with remaining parts taken from reference TRBV7-3 and TRBJ1-2, reads GAGVSQTPSNKVTEKGKYVELRCDPISGHTALYWYRQSLGQGPEFLIYFQGTGAADDSGLPNDRFFAVRPEGSVSTLKIQRTERGDSAVYLCASSPGTGYGYTFGSGTRLTVV.

Concerning this clonotype: Because it lacks the conserved phenylalanine or tryptophan at the end, this CDR3 is likely a read error. The V gene is TRBV28, the J gene TRBJ1-2, with 8 bases identical to TRBD1. Germline CDR1 MDHEN, CDR2 SYDVKM. The CDR3 spans 14 residues. The CDR3 DNA follows: TGTGCCAGCAGTATATGGACAGGGTCCAATGGCTACACCTTG. The encoded protein is CASSIWTGSNGYTL.

This clonotype was found a few times. This chain links TRBV7-3 with TRBJ2-3, with D tentatively TRBD1 or TRBD2 (5 bases each). The germline V gene has CDR1 SGHTA and CDR2 FQGTGA. V shed 2 bases and J shed 5 bases, with 11 bases lying between them. The CDR3 totals 14 residues. CDR3 in DNA: TGTGCCAGCAGCTTATCCCCTGGGGGAGATACGCAGTATTTT. It yields the protein CASSLSPGGDTQYF.

This clonotype came up a few times. The V call is TRBV6-2 or TRBV6-3, the J call TRBJ2-7, with D hard to call. This CDR3 comprises 10 residues. CDR1 is MNHEY, CDR2 SVGEGT, per germline. Trimming took 8 bases from V and 3 from J, leaving 5 bases between them. CDR3 coding DNA: TGTGCCAGCGGGATCTACGAGCAGTACTTC. Its translation: CASGIYEQYF.

This clonotype was seen a handful of times. This sequence joins TRBV7-2 and TRBJ2-3; TRBD2 might be the D (5 bases). Trimming cost V 4 bases and J 5 bases, with 19 bases left between them. Germline CDR1 and CDR2: SGHTA and FQGNSA. CDR3 length: 16 amino acids. The DNA for the CDR3 is TGTGCCAGCAGCTCGGACTCCATGGCGGGTGGAGATACGCAGTATTTT. Encoded protein: CASSSDSMAGGDTQYF.

The table lists this clonotype with a few counts. The chain has TRBV11-2 and TRBJ2-7; TRBD2 agrees at 7 bases. The trim removed 5 bases at V and 3 bases at J, leaving 7 bases unmatched. The germline V gene encodes CDR1 SGHAT and CDR2 FQNNGV. The CDR3 is 14 residues long. Here the CDR3 reads CASSPTSARYEQYF. The CDR3 DNA sequence: TGTGCCAGCAGCCCAACTAGCGCCCGCTACGAGCAGTACTTC.